The source of this TCR beta chain is a study of blood T cells in healthy people across ages. V lost 5 bases and J lost 9; bases outside the gene matches: 7. Per the germline V gene, CDR1 is SGHRS and CDR2 is YFSETQ. The CDR3 consists of 15 residues. It was with a sample-barcoded 5' primer and a J-beta primer mix that a second PCR of about 6 to 12 cycles was run. Sequencing of every sample gave 2.5 million or more CDR3-containing paired-end reads. TCRdb redid the calling of the 5' RACE reads with MiXCR, one entry per CDR3 protein. In the table there are 550,000 to 600,000 distinct CDR3 sequences, 45% to 55% of which are singletons. Points on this clonotype: Its cognate antigen is unknown.

Study observations and caveats: Unsorted PBMC input precluded a conclusive naive versus antigen-experienced comparison.

This chain joins TRBV5-1 and TRBJ2-1; 14 bases are shared with TRBD2. The sample taken for sequencing was blood. The sequence was obtained from an elderly man in good health. The CDR3: CASRLGLAGGVEQFF. The CDR3 DNA reads TGCGCCAGCAGATTAGGACTAGCGGGAGGTGTTGAGCAGTTCTTC. The full variable domain, completed using reference TRBV5-1 and TRBJ2-1, is KAGVTQTPRYLIKTRGQQVTLSCSPISGHRSVSWYQQTPGQGLQFLFEYFSETQRNKGNFPGRFSGRQFSNSRSEMNVSTLELGDSALYLCASRLGLAGGVEQFFGPGTRLTVL.